The 11 T cell receptor beta chains given below trace back to one sample, sequenced in a study of blood T cell repertoires in COVID-19. Assay used: immunoSEQ multiplex PCR; TCRdb lists only in-frame clones, some missing. The table records under 250,000 clones, under 90% of them present only once. The sequencing input was PBMCs or T cells enriched from blood (not recorded which). Receptors originate from a man between 35 and 55 years old who had recovered from COVID-19.

The chain joins TRBV3-1 (or the pseudogene TRBV3-2) to TRBJ2-7; a possible D gene is TRBD1 (6 bases). The CDR3 is 15 amino acids. Trimming pared 4 bases from V and 0 bases from J, leaving 13 bases between. Germline V CDR1 and CDR2: LGHDT, YNNKEL (reference sequence). The CDR3 sequence: CASSPRDTISYEQYF. CDR3 bases: TGTGCCAGCAGCCCCAGGGACACCATCTCCTACGAGCAGTACTTC.

The genes are TRBV6-2 or TRBV6-3 and TRBJ2-7; D may be TRBD1 (5 bases). CDR1 MNHEY and CDR2 SVGEGT come from the germline V gene. The CDR3 has 14 amino acids. V lost 3 bases and J 4 bases, leaving 13 bases between the germline ends. The CDR3 DNA follows: TGTGCCAGCAGTTATGAAGGGGCGCATTACGAGCAGTACTTC. Translation gives CASSYEGAHYEQYF.

The V and J genes are TRBV11-2 and TRBJ2-7; 10 bases line up with TRBD1. J was trimmed by 2 bases and V by 4 bases; bases with no gene match: 5. Germline V CDR1 and CDR2: SGHAT, FQNNGV. This CDR3 comprises 15 residues. The CDR3: CASSSAGTGAYEQYF. For the CDR3, the DNA is TGTGCCAGCAGCTCTGCCGGGACAGGGGCCTACGAGCAGTACTTC.

The V call is TRBV5-1, the J call TRBJ2-1; D perhaps matches TRBD2 (5 bases). CDR1 and CDR2 from the germline V gene are SGHRS and YFSETQ. Deletions cut 4 bases from V and 5 bases from J, with 16 bases between. The length of the CDR3 is 15 residues. CDR3: CASSPVWLADNEQFF. The CDR3 DNA sequence: TGCGCCAGCAGCCCGGTATGGCTAGCTGACAATGAGCAGTTCTTC.

V and J are TRBV2 and TRBJ1-2; D gene unclear. V lost 11 bases, J lost 8 bases, and 21 bases lay in between. This CDR3 comprises 13 residues. The germline V gene has CDR1 SNHLY and CDR2 FYNNEI. The CDR3 protein is CAGRSETRRGYTF. In DNA form, the CDR3 reads TGTGCCGGGAGATCAGAGACAAGACGAGGCTACACCTTC.

The chain employs TRBV5-6 and TRBJ2-1, with TRBD2 matching over 9 bases. Germline V gene lookup returns CDR1 SGHDT and CDR2 YYEEEE. V dropped 4 bases and J dropped 12; count of bases not matched to a gene: 2. CDR3 size: 11 residues. CDR3 bases: TGTGCCAGCAGCGCTAGCGGGGTGCAGTTCTTC. Translating gives CASSASGVQFF.

The rearrangement joins TRBV6-2 or TRBV6-3 to TRBJ2-7; 8 bases are a match to TRBD2. V was clipped by 2 bases and J by 4 bases; unmatched bases: 16. Germline V lookup: CDR1 MNHEY, CDR2 SVGEGT. The CDR3 runs 18 residues. The CDR3 region is CASSYVAVLVAGKYEQYF. In nucleotides, the CDR3 is TGTGCCAGCAGTTACGTGGCCGTGTTGGTAGCGGGGAAATACGAGCAGTACTTC.

This clone was recorded only once. The genes are TRBV10-3 and TRBJ2-1, with 10 positions matching TRBD2. The CDR3 covers 13 residues. Germline CDR1 and CDR2: ENHRY and SYGVKD. V was clipped by 11 bases and J by 5 bases; unmatched bases: 6. The CDR3 region has the DNA TGTGCCTCCGCCGGACTAGCGGACAATGAGCAGTTCTTC. As protein: CASAGLADNEQFF.

The chain has TRBV19 and TRBJ2-1, with 12 positions matching TRBD2. V was clipped by 5 bases and J by 6 bases; unmatched bases: 8. The CDR3 extends over 16 amino acids. Looked up from germline, CDR1 is LNHDA and CDR2 is SQIVND (reference sequence). CDR3 in amino acids: CASSPLLAGGPNEQFF. For the CDR3, the DNA is TGTGCCAGTAGTCCCCTTCTAGCGGGGGGGCCCAATGAGCAGTTCTTC.

This clone was counted a few times. The chain joins TRBV19 to TRBJ2-2, with 7 bases fitting TRBD1. This CDR3 region has 14 residues. The ends lost 8 bases at V and 4 bases at J; junction bases unmatched: 7. CDR1 and CDR2 (germline): LNHDA, SQIVND (reference sequence). Here the CDR3 DNA reads TGTGCCAGTTATAACAGGGGCACCACCGGGGAGCTGTTTTTT. Its protein is CASYNRGTTGELFF.

The chain combines TRBV5-1 with TRBJ2-2, with 11 nucleotides matching TRBD1. Losses at the gene ends were 4 bases for V and 5 bases for J; bases not matched to a gene: 4. The CDR3 runs 15 residues. Germline V gene sequence: CDR1 SGHRS, CDR2 YFSETQ. The CDR3 protein is CASSPGQGETGELFF. The CDR3 DNA is TGCGCCAGCAGCCCGGGACAGGGGGAGACCGGGGAGCTGTTTTTT.